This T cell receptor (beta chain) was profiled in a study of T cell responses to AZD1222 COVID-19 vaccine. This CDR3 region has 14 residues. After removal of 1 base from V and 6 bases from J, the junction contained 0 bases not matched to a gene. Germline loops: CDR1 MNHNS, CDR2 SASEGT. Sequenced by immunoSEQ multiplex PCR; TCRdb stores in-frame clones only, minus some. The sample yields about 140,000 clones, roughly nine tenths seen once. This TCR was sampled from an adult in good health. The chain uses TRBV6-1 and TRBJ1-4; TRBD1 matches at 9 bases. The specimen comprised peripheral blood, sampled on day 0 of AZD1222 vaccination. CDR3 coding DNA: TGTGCCAGCAGTGAAGACAGGGGGCATGAAAAACTGTTTTTT. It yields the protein CASSEDRGHEKLFF.